This T cell receptor (beta chain) was found in a study of T cell responses to AZD1222 COVID-19 vaccine. CDR3 length: 13 residues. V shed 5 bases and J 6 bases; nucleotides not matched to a gene: 4. Per germline, CDR1 MNHEY and CDR2 SVGAGI. Sequenced by immunoSEQ multiplex PCR; TCRdb stores in-frame clones only, minus some. The table lists around 160,000 clones, roughly 91% of them singletons, with 1.5% to 2% in the top ten. The source of this sequence is an adult in good health. Source: peripheral blood, taken on day 0 of AZD1222 vaccination. The rearrangement links TRBV6-5 to TRBJ2-5, with 9 nucleotides matching TRBD1. CDR3 nucleotide sequence: TGTGCCAGCAGTCGGGACAGGGAGAAGACCCAGTACTTC. Encoded protein: CASSRDREKTQYF.